This paragraph covers one T cell receptor (beta chain) sequence. The CDR3 is made up of 14 amino acids. Trimming removed 2 bases at V and 2 bases at J, with 10 bases between. Germline V gives CDR1 MNHEY, CDR2 SMNVEV (reference sequence). The source of the sample is a study of T cell responses to AZD1222 COVID-19 vaccine. Generated by immunoSEQ multiplex PCR, the TCRdb table keeps only in-frame clones and is missing some. The sample lists 90,000 to 150,000 clones, 75% to 90% occurring once. The receptor was isolated from an adult who received the AZD1222 COVID-19 vaccine. The source material was peripheral blood, sampled 28 days after the second AZD1222 dose. The rearrangement links TRBV27 to TRBJ2-7; D gene unclear. CDR3 sequence: CASSLQPFAYEQYF. The CDR3 nucleotides read TGTGCCAGCAGTTTACAACCATTCGCCTACGAGCAGTACTTC.